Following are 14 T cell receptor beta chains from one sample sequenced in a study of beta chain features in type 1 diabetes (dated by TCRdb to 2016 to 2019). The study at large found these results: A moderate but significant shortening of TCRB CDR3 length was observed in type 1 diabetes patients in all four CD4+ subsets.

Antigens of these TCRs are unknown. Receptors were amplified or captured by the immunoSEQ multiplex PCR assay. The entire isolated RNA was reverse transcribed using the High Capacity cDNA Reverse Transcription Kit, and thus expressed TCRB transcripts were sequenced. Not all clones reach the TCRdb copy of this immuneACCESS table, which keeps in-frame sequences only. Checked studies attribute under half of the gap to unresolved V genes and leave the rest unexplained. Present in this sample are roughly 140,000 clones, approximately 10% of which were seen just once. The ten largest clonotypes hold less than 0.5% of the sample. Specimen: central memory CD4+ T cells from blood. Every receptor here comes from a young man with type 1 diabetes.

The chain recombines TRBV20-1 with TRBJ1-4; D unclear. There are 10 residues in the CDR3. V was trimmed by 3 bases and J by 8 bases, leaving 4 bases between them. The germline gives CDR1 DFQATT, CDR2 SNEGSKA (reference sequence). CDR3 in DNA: TGCAGTGCTAGGAGGGAAAAACTGTTTTTT. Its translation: CSARREKLFF.

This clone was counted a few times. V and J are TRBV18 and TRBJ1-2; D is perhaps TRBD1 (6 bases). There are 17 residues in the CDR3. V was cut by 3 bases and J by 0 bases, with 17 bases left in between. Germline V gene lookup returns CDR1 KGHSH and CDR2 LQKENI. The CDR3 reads CASSPYSTGESNYGYTF. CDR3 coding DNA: TGTGCCAGCTCACCTTACTCGACAGGAGAATCTAACTATGGCTACACCTTC.

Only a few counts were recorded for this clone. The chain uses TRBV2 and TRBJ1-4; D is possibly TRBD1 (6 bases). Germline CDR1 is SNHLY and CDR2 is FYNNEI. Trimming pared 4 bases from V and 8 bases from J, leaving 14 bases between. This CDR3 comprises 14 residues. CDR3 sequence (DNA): TGTGCCAGCAGTGCCGCCTCAGGGGAGGAAAAACTGTTTTTT. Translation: CASSAASGEEKLFF.

CDR3 bases: TGTGCCAGCAGCTTGGACCTATACTCCTACGAGCAGTACTTC. Its translation: CASSLDLYSYEQYF. J is TRBJ2-7 and V is TRBV5-6; D not certain. Germline lookup yields CDR1 SGHDT and CDR2 YYEEEE. This CDR3 comprises 14 residues. V lost 0 bases, J lost 0 bases, and 7 bases lay in between. The variable domain in full, completed from reference TRBV5-6 and TRBJ2-7, reads DAGVTQSPTHLIKTRGQQVTLRCSPKSGHDTVSWYQQALGQGPQFIFQYYEEEERQRGNFPDRFSGHQFPNYSSELNVNALLLGDSALYLCASSLDLYSYEQYFGPGTRLTVT.

The CDR3 nucleotides read TGTGCCAGCAGAGGGACAGGCAATCAGCCCCAGCATTTT. Protein sequence: CASRGTGNQPQHF. V and J are TRBV6-6 and TRBJ1-5; 7 bases line up with TRBD1. V gave up 6 bases and J gave up 2 bases; unmatched junction bases: 1. The CDR3 spans 13 residues. Germline CDR1 and CDR2: MNHNY and SVGAGI (reference sequence).

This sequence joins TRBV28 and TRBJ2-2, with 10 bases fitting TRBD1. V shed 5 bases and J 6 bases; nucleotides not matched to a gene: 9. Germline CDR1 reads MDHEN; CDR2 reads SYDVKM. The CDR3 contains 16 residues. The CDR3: CASSERTGGVAGELFF. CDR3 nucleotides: TGTGCCAGCAGTGAAAGGACAGGGGGGGTGGCCGGGGAGCTGTTTTTT. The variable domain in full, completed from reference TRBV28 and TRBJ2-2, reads DVKVTQSSRYLVKRTGEKVFLECVQDMDHENMFWYRQDPGLGLRLIYFSYDVKMKEKGDIPEGYSVSREKKERFSLILESASTNQTSMYLCASSERTGGVAGELFFGEGSRLTVL.

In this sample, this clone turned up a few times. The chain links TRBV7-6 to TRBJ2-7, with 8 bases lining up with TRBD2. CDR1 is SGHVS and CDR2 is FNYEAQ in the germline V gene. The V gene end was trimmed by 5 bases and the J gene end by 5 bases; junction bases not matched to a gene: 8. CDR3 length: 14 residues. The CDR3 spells CASSTRGGPNEQYF. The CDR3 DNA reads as TGTGCCAGCAGCACCCGGGGGGGTCCTAACGAGCAGTACTTC.

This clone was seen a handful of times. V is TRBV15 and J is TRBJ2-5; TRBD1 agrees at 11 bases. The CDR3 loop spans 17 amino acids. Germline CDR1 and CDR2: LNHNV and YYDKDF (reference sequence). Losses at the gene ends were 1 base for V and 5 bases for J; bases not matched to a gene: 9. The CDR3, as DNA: TGTGCCACCAGCAGAGTGGGCCCGGGACAGGGGGACGAGACCCAGTACTTC. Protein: CATSRVGPGQGDETQYF.

The CDR3 region is CASSQDRREASYNEQFF. CDR3 sequence (DNA): TGTGCCAGCAGCCAAGACAGGCGGGAGGCGTCCTACAATGAGCAGTTCTTC. The rearrangement links TRBV4-2 to TRBJ2-1; 8 bases are a match to TRBD2. CDR3 length: 17 amino acids. Looked up from germline, CDR1 is LGHNA and CDR2 is YNFKEQ. J gave up 1 base and V 0 bases, and 5 bases lay outside the gene matches.

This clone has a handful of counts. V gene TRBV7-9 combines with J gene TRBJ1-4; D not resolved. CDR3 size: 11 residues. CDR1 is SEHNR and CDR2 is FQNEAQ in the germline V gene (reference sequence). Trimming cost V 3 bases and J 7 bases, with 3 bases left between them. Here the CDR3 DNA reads TGTGCCAGCAGCTTTAGTGAAAAACTGTTTTTT. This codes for CASSFSEKLFF.

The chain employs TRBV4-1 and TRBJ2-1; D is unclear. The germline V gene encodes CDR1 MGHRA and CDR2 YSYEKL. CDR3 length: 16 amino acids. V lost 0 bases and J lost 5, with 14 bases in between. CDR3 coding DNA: TGCGCCAGCAGCCAAGATCTTTCTAGTTTGAACAATGAGCAGTTCTTC. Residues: CASSQDLSSLNNEQFF.

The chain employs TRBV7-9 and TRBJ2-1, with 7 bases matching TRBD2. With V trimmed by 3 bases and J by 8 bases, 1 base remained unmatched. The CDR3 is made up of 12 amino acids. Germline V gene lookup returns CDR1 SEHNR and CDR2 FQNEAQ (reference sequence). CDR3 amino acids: CASSFGGDEQFF. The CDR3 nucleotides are TGTGCCAGCAGCTTTGGGGGGGATGAGCAGTTCTTC.

The CDR3 bases are TGCGCCAGCAGCTTGGGACAGCACACCGGGGAGCTGTTTTTT. It is translated as CASSLGQHTGELFF. The rearrangement joins TRBV5-1 to TRBJ2-2; a possible D gene is TRBD1 (5 bases). Germline CDR1 SGHRS, CDR2 YFSETQ. Deletions cut 0 bases from V and 3 bases from J, with 6 bases between. There are 14 residues in the CDR3.

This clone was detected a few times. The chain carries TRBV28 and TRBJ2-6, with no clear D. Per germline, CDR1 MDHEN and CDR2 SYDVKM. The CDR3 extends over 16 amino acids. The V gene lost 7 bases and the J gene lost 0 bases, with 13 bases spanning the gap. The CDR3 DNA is TGTGCCAGCACCTCGCCCGGTATCTCTGGGGCCAACGTCCTGACTTTC. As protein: CASTSPGISGANVLTF.